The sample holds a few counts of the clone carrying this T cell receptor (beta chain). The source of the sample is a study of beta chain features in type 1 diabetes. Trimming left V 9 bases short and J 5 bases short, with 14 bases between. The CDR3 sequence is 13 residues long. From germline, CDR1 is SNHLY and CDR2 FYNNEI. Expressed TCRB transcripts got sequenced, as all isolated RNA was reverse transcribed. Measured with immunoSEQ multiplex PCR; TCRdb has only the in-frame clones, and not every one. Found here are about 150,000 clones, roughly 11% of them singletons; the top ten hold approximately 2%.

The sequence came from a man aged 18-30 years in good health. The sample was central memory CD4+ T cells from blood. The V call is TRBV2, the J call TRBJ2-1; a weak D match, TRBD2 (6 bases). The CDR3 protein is CASTGTLNNEQFF. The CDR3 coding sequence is TGTGCCAGTACCGGGACTCTGAACAATGAGCAGTTCTTC.